What follows describes a single T cell receptor (beta chain). Its specificity is not known. The sample is drawn from a study of T cell responses to AZD1222 COVID-19 vaccine. Assay used: immunoSEQ multiplex PCR; TCRdb lists only in-frame clones, some missing. The table has about 130,000 clones, about 88% seen once. Notes on the study in general: An increase in Spike-specific TCR breadth and depth was observed after two AZD1222 doses.

The CDR3 consists of 14 residues. CDR1 MDHEN and CDR2 SYDVKM come from the germline V gene. The V end lost 8 bases, the J end lost 4 bases, and 15 bases lay between the germline ends. The chain couples TRBV28 to TRBJ1-3; D possibly corresponds to TRBD1 (5 bases). Sample: peripheral blood, taken on day 0 of MenACWY control vaccination. The source is an adult in good health. CDR3 nucleotide sequence: TGTGCCAGCGACGGTAGAGGGGACGGAAACACCATATATTTT. It encodes CASDGRGDGNTIYF.